These 18 T cell receptor beta chains were all obtained from the same sample, sequenced in a study of cytomegalovirus exposure and HLA in healthy donors. Primers: 60 Vbeta forward and 13 Jbeta reverse. Sequencing used immunoSEQ multiplex PCR; TCRdb keeps in-frame clones, though not all of them. The sample lists about 160,000 clones; roughly 79% were seen once. Sequences were obtained from PBMCs. The receptors shown here come from a woman aged 45-60 years in good health and CMV-seronegative.

This clone was counted between two and nine times. The chain links TRBV6-5 to TRBJ1-2; no clear D gene. Germline V gives CDR1 MNHEY, CDR2 SVGAGI. V lost 0 bases, J lost 8 bases, and 13 bases lay in between. CDR3 length: 14 amino acids. CDR3 loop: CASSYSTGYMGYTF. CDR3 DNA: TGTGCCAGCAGTTACTCGACTGGGTATATGGGCTACACCTTC.

This clone has just one count. CDR3 in DNA: TGTGCCAGCAGCCCGGGACTAGCGGGTTACAATGAGCAGTTCTTC. It translates to CASSPGLAGYNEQFF. The chain uses TRBV4-2 and TRBJ2-1; 12 bases are shared with TRBD2. The CDR3 extends over 15 amino acids. Germline loops: CDR1 LGHNA, CDR2 YNFKEQ. V dropped 4 bases and J dropped 4; count of bases not matched to a gene: 2.

To note about this clone: A read error may produce the germline difference seen at one junction end. This sequence joins TRBV7-9 and TRBJ1-4, with no clear D. Per the germline V gene, CDR1 is SEHNR and CDR2 is FQNEAQ (reference sequence). The CDR3 covers 12 residues. The CDR3 bases are TGTTCCAGCAGCCGTCCCGTGGAAAAACTGTTTTTT. Protein sequence: CSSSRPVEKLFF.

The chain joins TRBV19 to TRBJ2-7; 7 bases agree with TRBD1. This CDR3 comprises 15 residues. The germline V gene has CDR1 LNHDA and CDR2 SQIVND (reference sequence). J gave up 3 bases and V 6 bases, and 11 bases lay outside the gene matches. This CDR3 reads CASRFKQGISYEQYF. CDR3 DNA: TGTGCCAGTAGGTTCAAACAGGGGATAAGCTACGAGCAGTACTTC.

This sequence joins TRBV12-1 and TRBJ2-5; the table's D call, TRBD2, was not checked against the DNA. TRBV12-1 is classified as a pseudogene. CDR3 length equals 15 residues. CDR3 DNA: TGTGCCAGCAGCTTTGGCCTACGGCCGGGGGAGACCCAGTACTTC. Encoded protein: CASSFGLRPGETQYF.

The gene calls are TRBV7-2 and TRBJ1-2, with D uncertain. The CDR3 is 13 residues long. CDR1 and CDR2 from the germline V gene are SGHTA and FQGNSA. V lost 3 bases to trimming and J lost 0 bases, with 5 bases between them. The CDR3 protein is CASSLTTNYGYTF. The CDR3 DNA reads as TGTGCCAGCAGCTTGACAACTAACTATGGCTACACCTTC.

This chain joins TRBV5-1 and TRBJ2-1; D is perhaps TRBD2 (6 bases). Trimming stripped 4 bases from V and 8 bases from J, with 19 bases between. Germline V gene lookup returns CDR1 SGHRS and CDR2 YFSETQ. The CDR3 totals 15 residues. As DNA, the CDR3 is TGCGCCAGCAGCCCCGAGGTAGCGAGGGAGGATGAGCAGTTCTTC. Translated: CASSPEVAREDEQFF.

The chain couples TRBV9 to TRBJ1-1; TRBD1 might be the D (6 bases). The V and J ends lost 2 bases and 7 bases respectively, with 21 bases between them. The CDR3 loop spans 16 amino acids. The germline V gene encodes CDR1 SGDLS and CDR2 YYNGEE. This CDR3 is CASSVPFWDTCFEAFF. The CDR3 DNA sequence: TGTGCCAGCAGCGTCCCGTTTTGGGACACTTGCTTTGAAGCTTTCTTT.

This clone was detected once. The rearrangement links TRBV7-8 to TRBJ1-5, with a tentative D call TRBD1 (5 bases). This CDR3 has 15 amino acids. Germline loops: CDR1 SGHVS, CDR2 FQNEAQ. V shed 1 base and J shed 1 base, with 8 bases lying between them. CDR3 nucleotide sequence: TGTGCCAGCAGCTTAGAAGACAGCAGCAATCAGCCCCAGCATTTT. Protein sequence: CASSLEDSSNQPQHF.

The rearrangement joins TRBV6-5 to TRBJ2-7; D perhaps matches TRBD1 (6 bases). CDR1 MNHEY and CDR2 SVGAGI come from the germline V gene. The CDR3 consists of 10 residues. V dropped 6 bases and J dropped 8 bases, with 8 bases sitting between them. The CDR3 DNA reads TGTGCCAGCAGGAGGGACAAGCAGTACTTC. This codes for CASRRDKQYF.

The chain employs TRBV4-3 and TRBJ2-5; D is ambiguous. Near its end, the DNA agrees better with TRBJ2-7, so the J call may be wrong. Germline V CDR1 and CDR2: LGHNA, YSLEER. This CDR3 is 15 amino acids long. The CDR3 loop reads CASSQGSGATYEQYF. CDR3 DNA sequence: TGCGCCAGCAGCCAAGGTTCAGGCGCTACCTACGAGCAGTACTTC.

This clone was counted between two and nine times. J is TRBJ2-3 and V is TRBV10-3; D possibly corresponds to TRBD2 (7 bases). Germline V lookup: CDR1 ENHRY, CDR2 SYGVKD. Between the trimmed V and J ends, which lost 2 bases and 8 bases, there was a span of 14 bases. The CDR3 is 14 residues long. CDR3 in amino acids: CAISETAGAATQYF. The CDR3 region has the DNA TGTGCCATCAGTGAGACGGCGGGGGCCGCTACGCAGTATTTT.

The CDR3 DNA reads TGTGCCAGCAGCTTGGTAGGCAGGGATGGCACTGAAGCTTTCTTT. This sequence encodes CASSLVGRDGTEAFF. This chain uses TRBV5-5 with TRBJ1-1, with D possibly being TRBD1 (5 bases). CDR3 length: 15 amino acids. Germline lookup yields CDR1 SGHKS and CDR2 YYEKEE (reference sequence). V lost 0 bases and J 4 bases, leaving 13 bases between the germline ends.

The chain joins TRBV7-9 to TRBJ2-1; 12 bases are a match to TRBD2. CDR1 SEHNR and CDR2 FQNEAQ come from the germline V gene (reference sequence). The V and J ends lost 5 bases and 7 bases, in that order; junction bases with no gene match: 3. The CDR3 covers 14 residues. CDR3 protein: CASSPSGGANEQFF. CDR3 DNA sequence: TGTGCCAGCAGCCCTAGCGGGGGGGCTAATGAGCAGTTCTTC.

The rearrangement links TRBV7-7 to TRBJ2-1; the match to TRBD1 covers 7 bases. The CDR3 is 15 residues long. Germline CDR1 is SSHAT and CDR2 is FNYEAQ (reference sequence). V trimming: 5 bases; J trimming: 3 bases; junction bases outside the gene matches: 7. CDR3 sequence reads: CASSPGTAYYNEQFF. The CDR3 nucleotides are TGTGCCAGCAGCCCCGGGACAGCATACTACAATGAGCAGTTCTTC.

This clone was found a few times. The chain has TRBV13 and TRBJ2-5, with 8 bases lining up with TRBD2. J was trimmed by 3 bases and V by 4 bases; bases with no gene match: 10. The CDR3 has 16 residues. Germline lookup yields CDR1 PRHDT and CDR2 FYEKMQ (reference sequence). The CDR3 nucleotides are TGTGCCAGCAGCTCTTCTACGGGGGGGGGAAAAGAGACCCAGTACTTC. This codes for CASSSSTGGGKETQYF. The variable domain in full, with the rest retrieved from reference TRBV13 and TRBJ2-5, is AAGVIQSPRHLIKEKRETATLKCYPIPRHDTVYWYQQGPGQDPQFLISFYEKMQSDKGSIPDRFSAQQFSDYHSELNMSSLELGDSALYFCASSSSTGGGKETQYFGPGTRLLVL.

Regarding this clone: This likely came from a read error, as a far larger clone is one base away. This chain uses TRBV14 with TRBJ2-1, with a possible D match to TRBD2 (6 bases). Per germline, CDR1 SGHDN and CDR2 FVKESK. With 0 bases removed from V and 0 bases from J, the gap between germline ends came to 9 bases. The CDR3 length is 16 residues. CDR3 amino acids: CASSQDHGSSYNEQFF. The CDR3 DNA reads TGTGCCAGCAGCCAAGATCACGGGAGCTCCTACAATGAGCAGTTCTTC.

As DNA, the CDR3 is TGTGCCAGCAGTTTAGGGACTGAGACCCAGTACTTC. Its protein is CASSLGTETQYF. This chain uses TRBV28 with TRBJ2-5; the D gene is possibly TRBD2 (6 bases). Trimming removed 2 bases from V and 5 bases from J, with 6 bases in between. The CDR3 totals 12 residues. The germline CDR1 and CDR2 sequences are MDHEN and SYDVKM.